This TCR beta chain was sequenced in a study of Ad26.COV2.S vaccination and SARS-CoV-2 variants. Treatment in this sample: 15 to 20 received Ad26.COV2.S at low or high dose, single or two shots; about five received placebo; per-sample allocation not given. Each sample was drawn 63 days after the first injection (of vaccine or placebo). Data came from immunoSEQ multiplex PCR; TCRdb stores just in-frame clones and leaves some out. The data show around 250,000 clones, around 87% seen once. CDR1 and CDR2 from the germline V gene are LGHNA and YNFKEQ. V was pared by 1 base and J by 0 bases, with 2 bases of the junction left unmatched. The CDR3 runs to 17 residues.

V and J are TRBV4-2 and TRBJ2-3, with 12 bases aligning to TRBD2. The sample in question was peripheral blood, obtained in a trial of Ad26.COV2.S vaccine versus placebo. The TCR sequence derives from a person between 18 and 59 years old who received the Ad26.COV2.S COVID-19 vaccine or a placebo. This chain's CDR3 is CASSQAGLAGSTDTQYF. CDR3 DNA sequence: TGTGCCAGCAGCCAAGCCGGACTAGCGGGGAGCACAGATACGCAGTATTTT.